These T cell receptor beta chains were read from a single sample in a study of T cell responses to AZD1222 COVID-19 vaccine. Only in-frame clones appear in the TCRdb table, and some are missing; sequencing was by immunoSEQ multiplex PCR. Of approximately 100,000 clones in the sample, 91% were seen once. The sequences come from peripheral blood, collected on day 0 of AZD1222 vaccination. These receptors came from an adult in good health. The CDR3 runs from the conserved cysteine through the conserved F or W. Each record gives: V gene, D gene, CDR3 length, clone size, J gene, CDR3 protein, CDR3 DNA. A D gene is named only where the DNA matches it firmly. Not all rows give a size; the values are once, few, many and, for expanded clones, a class.

v_gene: TRBV12-5; d_gene: TRBD2; len: 15; abundance: .; j_gene: TRBJ2-1; CDR3aa: CASGFWRGGRNEQFF; CDR3nt: TGTGCTAGTGGTTTCTGGCGGGGGGGCCGTAATGAGCAGTTCTTC
v_gene: TRBV14; d_gene: .; len: 16; abundance: few; j_gene: TRBJ2-2; CDR3aa: CASSRQFYANTGELFF; CDR3nt: TGTGCCAGCAGCCGGCAGTTTTACGCGAACACCGGGGAGCTGTTTTTT
v_gene: TRBV5-1; d_gene: TRBD2; len: 14; abundance: .; j_gene: TRBJ2-5; CDR3aa: CASSGAGGRETQYF; CDR3nt: TGCGCCAGCAGCGGAGCGGGAGGAAGGGAGACCCAGTACTTC
v_gene: TRBV5-8; d_gene: .; len: 11; abundance: .; j_gene: TRBJ1-1; CDR3aa: CASSLGGEAFF; CDR3nt: TGTGCCAGCAGCTTGGGGGGTGAAGCTTTCTTT
v_gene: TRBV3-1/TRBV3-2; d_gene: TRBD2; len: 18; abundance: .; j_gene: TRBJ2-3; CDR3aa: CASSQDRGASGTTDTQYF; CDR3nt: TGTGCCAGCAGCCAAGATAGGGGAGCTAGCGGGACTACAGATACGCAGTATTTT
v_gene: TRBV6-5; d_gene: .; len: 13; abundance: .; j_gene: TRBJ1-2; CDR3aa: CASRARTPNGYTF; CDR3nt: TGTGCCAGCAGGGCCCGGACCCCAAATGGCTACACCTTC
v_gene: TRBV9; d_gene: .; len: 13; abundance: once; j_gene: TRBJ1-1; CDR3aa: CASSVQGNTEAFF; CDR3nt: TGTGCCAGCAGCGTACAGGGTAATACTGAAGCTTTCTTT
v_gene: TRBV10-3; d_gene: TRBD1; len: 13; abundance: .; j_gene: TRBJ1-3; CDR3aa: CAIRSGQGDTIYF; CDR3nt: TGTGCCATCAGATCCGGACAGGGGGACACCATATATTTT
v_gene: TRBV6-5; d_gene: .; len: 14; abundance: .; j_gene: TRBJ2-2; CDR3aa: CASSPTGNTGELFF; CDR3nt: TGTGCCAGCAGCCCCACAGGGAACACCGGGGAGCTGTTTTTT
v_gene: TRBV7-2; d_gene: TRBD1; len: 16; abundance: .; j_gene: TRBJ1-1; CDR3aa: CASSLSPGQRNTEAFF; CDR3nt: TGTGCCAGCAGCTTATCCCCGGGACAGCGGAACACTGAAGCTTTCTTT
v_gene: TRBV19; d_gene: TRBD2; len: 15; abundance: .; j_gene: TRBJ2-7; CDR3aa: CASSPGTSGGYEQYF; CDR3nt: TGTGCCAGTAGTCCAGGGACTAGCGGGGGGTACGAGCAGTACTTC
v_gene: TRBV14; d_gene: .; len: 11; abundance: .; j_gene: TRBJ1-3; CDR3aa: CASSNSYTIYF; CDR3nt: TGTGCCAGCAGTAACAGTTACACCATATATTTT
v_gene: TRBV10-2; d_gene: .; len: 14; abundance: .; j_gene: TRBJ1-1; CDR3aa: CASRQGFMNTEAFF; CDR3nt: TGCGCCAGCAGGCAAGGGTTTATGAACACTGAAGCTTTCTTT
v_gene: TRBV29-1; d_gene: .; len: 12; abundance: .; j_gene: TRBJ1-6; CDR3aa: CSVGDPNSPLHF; CDR3nt: TGCAGCGTGGGGGACCCGAATTCACCCCTCCACTTT
v_gene: TRBV5-5; d_gene: .; len: 14; abundance: .; j_gene: TRBJ1-1; CDR3aa: CASSPGGTNTEAFF; CDR3nt: TGTGCCAGCAGCCCCGGGGGTACGAACACTGAAGCTTTCTTT
v_gene: TRBV2; d_gene: .; len: 13; abundance: once; j_gene: TRBJ2-3; CDR3aa: CASLGASPDTQYF; CDR3nt: TGTGCCAGCCTTGGGGCTAGCCCAGATACGCAGTATTTT
v_gene: TRBV5-1; d_gene: .; len: 15; abundance: .; j_gene: TRBJ2-1; CDR3aa: CASSGATGMENEQFF; CDR3nt: TGCGCCAGCAGCGGAGCGACAGGAATGGAAAATGAGCAGTTCTTC
v_gene: TRBV9; d_gene: TRBD1; len: 14; abundance: .; j_gene: TRBJ2-7; CDR3aa: CASSVGTGAYEQYF; CDR3nt: TGTGCCAGCAGCGTAGGGACAGGGGCCTACGAGCAGTACTTC
v_gene: TRBV11-2; d_gene: .; len: 14; abundance: .; j_gene: TRBJ1-1; CDR3aa: CASSPRVRSGRAFF; CDR3nt: TGTGCCAGCAGCCCGCGGGTTCGGAGTGGTCGGGCTTTCTTT
v_gene: TRBV4-2; d_gene: .; len: 13; abundance: .; j_gene: TRBJ1-5; CDR3aa: CASSQEEGQPQHF; CDR3nt: TGTGCCAGCAGCCAAGAGGAAGGTCAGCCCCAGCATTTT
v_gene: TRBV19; d_gene: .; len: 16; abundance: .; j_gene: TRBJ1-4; CDR3aa: CASSIDLSGMGEKLFF; CDR3nt: TGTGCCAGTAGTATAGATCTATCGGGGATGGGAGAAAAACTGTTTTTT
v_gene: TRBV3-1/TRBV3-2; d_gene: .; len: 13; abundance: .; j_gene: TRBJ1-2; CDR3aa: CASSQAGGDGYTF; CDR3nt: TGTGCCAGCAGCCAAGCGGGCGGAGATGGCTACACCTTC
v_gene: TRBV6-1; d_gene: .; len: 13; abundance: .; j_gene: TRBJ1-2; CDR3aa: CASSEAGGDGYTF; CDR3nt: TGTGCCAGCAGTGAAGCGGGGGGAGATGGCTACACCTTC
v_gene: TRBV5-1; d_gene: TRBD1; len: 15; abundance: .; j_gene: TRBJ1-1; CDR3aa: CASSLGGDRVTEAFF; CDR3nt: TGCGCCAGCAGCTTGGGAGGGGACAGGGTAACTGAAGCTTTCTTT
v_gene: TRBV5-4; d_gene: .; len: 13; abundance: once; j_gene: TRBJ1-1; CDR3aa: CAIHRDRSTEAFF; CDR3nt: TGTGCCATCCACCGGGATCGATCCACTGAAGCTTTCTTT
v_gene: TRBV5-4; d_gene: .; len: 12; abundance: .; j_gene: TRBJ2-5; CDR3aa: CASSLEQETQYF; CDR3nt: TGTGCCAGCAGCTTGGAGCAAGAGACCCAGTACTTC
v_gene: TRBV11-2; d_gene: TRBD1; len: 15; abundance: .; j_gene: TRBJ1-1; CDR3aa: CASSKTGGLNTEAFF; CDR3nt: TGTGCCAGCAGCAAGACAGGGGGCCTGAACACTGAAGCTTTCTTT
v_gene: TRBV7-8; d_gene: TRBD1; len: 18; abundance: .; j_gene: TRBJ2-6; CDR3aa: CASKRDRGPTSGANVLTF; CDR3nt: TGTGCCAGTAAACGGGACAGGGGCCCAACCTCTGGGGCCAACGTCCTGACTTTC
v_gene: TRBV27; d_gene: TRBD1; len: 17; abundance: .; j_gene: TRBJ1-6; CDR3aa: CASSLPPDRGYNSPLHF; CDR3nt: TGTGCCAGCAGTTTACCCCCGGACAGGGGATATAATTCACCCCTCCACTTT
v_gene: TRBV19; d_gene: .; len: 13; abundance: .; j_gene: TRBJ1-2; CDR3aa: CASSIVGDYGYTF; CDR3nt: TGTGCCAGTAGTATAGTGGGGGACTATGGCTACACCTTC
v_gene: TRBV27; d_gene: TRBD1; len: 18; abundance: once; j_gene: TRBJ1-3; CDR3aa: CASTLADRGFPVENTIYF; CDR3nt: TGTGCCAGCACCCTCGCGGACAGGGGATTTCCCGTTGAAAACACCATATATTTT
v_gene: TRBV3-1/TRBV3-2; d_gene: .; len: 11; abundance: .; j_gene: TRBJ1-1; CDR3aa: CASSQGYEAFF; CDR3nt: TGTGCCAGCAGCCAAGGCTATGAAGCTTTCTTT
v_gene: TRBV3-1/TRBV3-2; d_gene: .; len: 14; abundance: .; j_gene: TRBJ1-1; CDR3aa: CASSQGTGGTEAFF; CDR3nt: TGTGCCAGCAGCCAGGGAACGGGGGGCACTGAAGCTTTCTTT
v_gene: TRBV7-6; d_gene: TRBD1; len: 16; abundance: .; j_gene: TRBJ1-1; CDR3aa: CASSLVGGGQGAEAFF; CDR3nt: TGTGCCAGCAGCTTAGTAGGGGGCGGACAGGGGGCAGAAGCTTTCTTT
v_gene: TRBV5-1; d_gene: .; len: 14; abundance: .; j_gene: TRBJ1-2; CDR3aa: CASSFEAGQDGYTF; CDR3nt: TGCGCCAGCAGCTTCGAGGCGGGGCAGGATGGCTACACCTTC
v_gene: TRBV7-2; d_gene: .; len: 13; abundance: .; j_gene: TRBJ2-1; CDR3aa: CASSLGRKDEQFF; CDR3nt: TGTGCCAGCAGCTTAGGGAGGAAGGATGAGCAGTTCTTC
v_gene: TRBV19; d_gene: .; len: 15; abundance: .; j_gene: TRBJ1-1; CDR3aa: CASRSVAAGNTEAFF; CDR3nt: TGTGCCAGTAGATCAGTAGCGGCGGGGAACACTGAAGCTTTCTTT
v_gene: TRBV5-1; d_gene: .; len: 14; abundance: .; j_gene: TRBJ1-3; CDR3aa: CASSLFSPGNTIYF; CDR3nt: TGCGCCAGCAGCTTGTTCAGCCCTGGAAACACCATATATTTT
v_gene: TRBV6-1; d_gene: TRBD1; len: 15; abundance: .; j_gene: TRBJ1-5; CDR3aa: CASSELGGASQPQHF; CDR3nt: TGTGCCAGCAGTGAACTAGGGGGCGCGAGTCAGCCCCAGCATTTT
v_gene: TRBV9; d_gene: .; len: 15; abundance: .; j_gene: TRBJ2-1; CDR3aa: CASSVVDSSYNEQFF; CDR3nt: TGTGCCAGCAGCGTAGTCGACAGCTCCTACAATGAGCAGTTCTTC
v_gene: TRBV7-2; d_gene: TRBD1; len: 16; abundance: .; j_gene: TRBJ1-5; CDR3aa: CASSLSGTGRNQPQHF; CDR3nt: TGTGCCAGCAGCTTAAGCGGGACAGGTCGCAATCAGCCCCAGCATTTT
v_gene: TRBV9; d_gene: TRBD1; len: 14; abundance: .; j_gene: TRBJ1-1; CDR3aa: CASSVLTGPTEAFF; CDR3nt: TGTGCCAGCAGCGTGCTGACAGGGCCCACTGAAGCTTTCTTT
v_gene: TRBV7-8; d_gene: TRBD2; len: 16; abundance: .; j_gene: TRBJ2-2; CDR3aa: CASSLASGGTPGELFF; CDR3nt: TGTGCCAGCAGCTTAGCCAGCGGGGGGACCCCCGGGGAGCTGTTTTTT